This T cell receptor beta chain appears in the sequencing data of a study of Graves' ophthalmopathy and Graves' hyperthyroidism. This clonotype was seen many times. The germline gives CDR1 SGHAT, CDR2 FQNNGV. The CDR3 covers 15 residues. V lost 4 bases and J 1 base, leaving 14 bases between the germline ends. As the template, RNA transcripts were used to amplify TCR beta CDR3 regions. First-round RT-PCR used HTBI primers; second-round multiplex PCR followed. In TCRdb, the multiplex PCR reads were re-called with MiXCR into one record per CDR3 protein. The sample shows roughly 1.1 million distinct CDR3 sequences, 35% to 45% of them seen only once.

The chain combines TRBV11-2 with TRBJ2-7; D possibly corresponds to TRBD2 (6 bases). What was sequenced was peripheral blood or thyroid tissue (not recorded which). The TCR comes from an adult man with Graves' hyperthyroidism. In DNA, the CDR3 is TGTGCCAGCAGCTCCCAGGCGGGGCGTTCCTACGAGCAGTACTTC. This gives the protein CASSSQAGRSYEQYF.